Below are 21 T cell receptor beta chains sequenced from a single sample in a study of early T cells in non-severe SARS-CoV-2 infection (dated by TCRdb to 2020 to 2022). Libraries were made using 5' RACE. The listed sequencing device is NextSeq 500. In TCRdb, the public reads were trimmed at Q25 with fastp and aligned with MiXCR, with productive beta chains retained. Entries are consolidated by CDR3 protein sequence, retaining the most common genes and DNA. Recorded for this sample are roughly 75,000 distinct CDR3 sequences; approximately 12% of them occurred a single time. Approximately 3.6% of the sample comes from the top ten. The sample was whole blood. Every receptor here comes from an adult who was a healthcare worker with PCR-confirmed SARS-CoV-2 infection or an uninfected control (not recorded which).

As DNA, the CDR3 is TGTGCCAGCAGCAAAGAGGATAGCGGGAGGGCCGGCCAAGAGACCCAGTACTTC. Amino acid sequence: CASSKEDSGRAGQETQYF. The gene calls are TRBV21-1 and TRBJ2-5; the table's D gene call, TRBD2, was not cross checked with the DNA. TRBV21-1 is deemed a pseudogene. The CDR3 consists of 18 residues.

This clonotype was observed many times. The chain links TRBV20-1 to TRBJ2-7; TRBD2 aligns across 8 bases. CDR1 is DFQATT, CDR2 SNEGSKA, per germline (reference sequence). The CDR3 sequence is 12 residues long. The V gene end was trimmed by 6 bases and the J gene end by 6 bases; junction bases not matched to a gene: 7. CDR3 in amino acids: CSAARGGSEQYF. CDR3 sequence (DNA): TGCAGTGCCGCCCGGGGGGGTTCCGAGCAGTACTTC.

This clonotype was seen at least ten times. The V gene is TRBV5-8, the J gene TRBJ1-3; D might be TRBD1 (6 bases). The CDR3 is 15 residues long. CDR1 and CDR2 from the germline V gene are SGHTS and YDEGEE. Between the trimmed V and J ends, which lost 0 bases and 4 bases, there was a span of 11 bases. CDR3 sequence: CASSLEGTRGNTIYF. The CDR3 nucleotides read TGTGCCAGCAGCTTGGAGGGGACACGGGGAAACACCATATATTTT.

There are a few counts of this clonotype. This chain links TRBV20-1 with TRBJ2-3; TRBD2 aligns across 7 bases. Germline lookup yields CDR1 DFQATT and CDR2 SNEGSKA (reference sequence). J was trimmed by 1 base and V by 6 bases; bases with no gene match: 7. The CDR3 spans 14 residues. The CDR3: CSALPRGGTDTQYF. CDR3 DNA: TGCAGTGCCCTTCCCCGGGGGGGCACAGATACGCAGTATTTT.

This clonotype occurred a few times. The chain joins TRBV5-1 to TRBJ2-1, with TRBD2 matching over 9 bases. V gave up 0 bases and J gave up 3 bases; unmatched junction bases: 7. This CDR3 is 17 amino acids long. From germline, CDR1 is SGHRS and CDR2 YFSETQ. The CDR3 DNA reads TGCGCCAGCAGCTTGGATAGCGGGAGCACCCTCTACAATGAGCAGTTCTTC. Amino acids: CASSLDSGSTLYNEQFF.

The V call is TRBV2, the J call TRBJ2-1; tentatively, D is TRBD2 (7 bases). The CDR3 covers 15 residues. CDR1 and CDR2 (germline): SNHLY, FYNNEI. The V gene lost 9 bases and the J gene lost 0 bases, with 15 bases spanning the gap. CDR3 DNA: TGTGCCAGGGGGGGGCTAGCGAGCTCCTACAATGAGCAGTTCTTC. This encodes CARGGLASSYNEQFF. Looking up the rest from reference TRBV2 and TRBJ2-1 gives the full variable domain: EPEVTQTPSHQVTQMGQEVILRCVPISNHLYFYWYRQILGQKVEFLVSFYNNEISEKSEIFDDQFSVERPDGSNFTLKIRSTKLEDSAMYFCARGGLASSYNEQFFGPGTRLTVL.

Only a few counts were recorded for this clonotype. V gene TRBV6-5 combines with J gene TRBJ1-1; D is unclear. This CDR3 has 16 amino acids. V lost 2 bases and J lost 0, with 13 bases in between. The germline V gene encodes CDR1 MNHEY and CDR2 SVGAGI. CDR3 bases: TGTGCCAGCAGTTACGTAGGAAGGACCCTGAACACTGAAGCTTTCTTT. The encoded protein is CASSYVGRTLNTEAFF.

In its sample, this clonotype was seen many times. V and J are TRBV28 and TRBJ1-3, with D maybe TRBD1 (5 bases). Trimming removed 5 bases from V and 0 bases from J, with 14 bases in between. The CDR3 runs to 16 residues. Germline values: CDR1 MDHEN, CDR2 SYDVKM. The CDR3 is CASSLMTEASGNTIYF. In nucleotides, the CDR3 is TGTGCCAGCAGTCTAATGACAGAAGCCTCTGGAAACACCATATATTTT.

This chain joins TRBV29-1 and TRBJ2-3; D remains ambiguous. Trimming stripped 6 bases from V and 2 bases from J, with 6 bases between. Germline lookup yields CDR1 SQVTM and CDR2 ANQGSEA. The CDR3 contains 11 residues. CDR3 loop: CSVRTTDTQYF. The CDR3 bases are TGCAGCGTCCGAACCACAGATACGCAGTATTTT.

About this clonotype: Likely a read error: the CDR3 ends without its conserved phenylalanine or tryptophan. The genes are TRBV7-9 and TRBJ2-1; a weak D match, TRBD2 (5 bases). The CDR3 totals 15 residues. The V and J ends lost 4 bases and 2 bases respectively, with 12 bases between them. Germline V gene lookup returns CDR1 SEHNR and CDR2 FQNEAQ (reference sequence). DNA for the CDR3: TGTGCCAGCAGCTCTCTTAGCGTCCCCTACAATGAGCAGTTCTCC. Residues: CASSSLSVPYNEQFS.

The chain recombines TRBV4-1 with TRBJ2-1, with 7 bases fitting TRBD2. Germline assignment: CDR1 MGHRA and CDR2 YSYEKL. Trimming at V came to 1 base and at J to 4 bases, leaving 7 bases not matched to a gene. The CDR3 totals 16 residues. The CDR3 region has the DNA TGCGCCAGCAGCCAAGGGTGGGCTAGCGGATACAATGAGCAGTTCTTC. This gives the protein CASSQGWASGYNEQFF.

This clonotype was counted between two and nine times. The chain has TRBV7-3 and TRBJ2-1; 13 bases agree with TRBD2. Trimming removed 5 bases from V and 5 bases from J; junction bases left unmatched: 3. In germline, CDR1 is SGHTA, CDR2 FQGTGA. The CDR3 runs 15 residues. CDR3 protein: CASSLGTSGDNEQFF. CDR3 in DNA: TGTGCCAGCAGCCTGGGGACTAGCGGGGACAATGAGCAGTTCTTC.

This clonotype was observed at least ten times. The chain recombines TRBV20-1 with TRBJ1-1, with D uncertain. CDR1 DFQATT and CDR2 SNEGSKA come from the germline V gene (reference sequence). The length of the CDR3 is 14 residues. The V and J ends lost 5 bases and 0 bases respectively, with 13 bases between them. The CDR3 DNA is TGCAGTGCTCAGACGCCAGCCATGAACACTGAAGCTTTCTTT. This translates into CSAQTPAMNTEAFF.

This clonotype was seen a few times. The rearrangement uses TRBV18 and TRBJ2-1; D is unresolved. Trimming cost V 6 bases and J 6 bases, with 15 bases left between them. CDR1 and CDR2 (germline): KGHSH, LQKENI. The CDR3 runs to 14 residues. CDR3 protein: CASSNPSRVNEQFF. The CDR3 DNA is TGTGCCAGCTCCAACCCCTCAAGGGTCAATGAGCAGTTCTTC. The full variable domain, in which reference TRBV18 and TRBJ2-1 provide the parts outside the CDR3, is NAGVMQNPRHLVRRRGQEARLRCSPMKGHSHVYWYRQLPEEGLKFMVYLQKENIIDESGMPKERFSAEFPKEGPSILRIQQVVRGDSAAYFCASSNPSRVNEQFFGPGTRLTVL.

This clonotype was observed a few times. The rearrangement joins TRBV7-2 to TRBJ2-2, with D possibly being TRBD2 (6 bases). This CDR3 has 15 residues. Deletions cut 6 bases from V and 1 base from J, with 12 bases between. Looked up from germline, CDR1 is SGHTA and CDR2 is FQGNSA. The CDR3 region has the DNA TGTGCCAGCAGTCCCCGGAGGGAGAACACCGGGGAGCTGTTTTTT. As protein: CASSPRRENTGELFF.

This clonotype occurred a few times. J is TRBJ1-2 and V is TRBV7-2; tentatively, D is TRBD1 (5 bases). This CDR3 is built from 14 residues. Per germline, CDR1 SGHTA and CDR2 FQGNSA. Trimming cost V 2 bases and J 4 bases, with 11 bases left between them. For the CDR3, the DNA is TGTGCCAGCAGCTTAAAGGGACCGCTCTATGGCTACACCTTC. Its protein is CASSLKGPLYGYTF.

This chain joins TRBV14 and TRBJ2-3, with 7 positions matching TRBD2. Germline V gene sequence: CDR1 SGHDN, CDR2 FVKESK. Trimming cost V 3 bases and J 0 bases; bases outside gene matches: 12. This CDR3 region has 18 residues. CDR3 sequence reads: CASSQPPASGGSTDTQYF. The CDR3 nucleotides are TGTGCCAGCAGCCAGCCCCCCGCTAGCGGAGGTAGCACAGATACGCAGTATTTT. Variable domain in full (rest from reference TRBV14 and TRBJ2-3): EAGVTQFPSHSVIEKGQTVTLRCDPISGHDNLYWYRRVMGKEIKFLLHFVKESKQDESGMPNNRFLAERTGGTYSTLKVQPAELEDSGVYFCASSQPPASGGSTDTQYFGPGTRLTVL.

V and J are TRBV2 and TRBJ2-5; either TRBD1 or TRBD2 may fit D (7 bases each). The CDR3 length is 13 residues. Germline CDR1 SNHLY, CDR2 FYNNEI. Trimming left V 4 bases short and J 9 bases short, with 15 bases between. The CDR3 nucleotides read TGTGCCAGCAGTGGGATGACAGGGAGGGCCCAGTACTTC. Translating it yields CASSGMTGRAQYF.

The rearrangement links TRBV12-3 or TRBV12-4 to TRBJ1-1, with 7 bases identical to TRBD1. The CDR3 sequence is 14 residues long. V was pared by 3 bases and J by 3 bases, with 4 bases of the junction left unmatched. CDR3 loop: CASSLSRGDTEAFF. The CDR3 coding sequence is TGTGCCAGCAGTTTGTCCAGGGGGGACACTGAAGCTTTCTTT.

This clonotype showed up many times. J is TRBJ2-7 and V is TRBV27; 11 bases are shared with TRBD2. The ends lost 8 bases at V and 4 bases at J; junction bases unmatched: 13. Per the germline V gene, CDR1 is MNHEY and CDR2 is SMNVEV (reference sequence). The CDR3 length is 16 residues. The CDR3 nucleotides read TGTGCCAGCCGCTCTATCGGGACTAGCGGTAGGTACGAGCAGTACTTC. It specifies CASRSIGTSGRYEQYF.

In this sample, this clonotype turned up many times. V usage is TRBV27 and J usage is TRBJ1-5, with D possibly matching TRBD1 (5 bases). Germline values: CDR1 MNHEY, CDR2 SMNVEV (reference sequence). This CDR3 contains 14 residues. Deletions cut 4 bases from V and 9 bases from J, with 16 bases between. CDR3 DNA: TGTGCCAGCAGTTCGATCCACGGGGCGTCGCCCCAGCATTTT. Its translation is CASSSIHGASPQHF.